The 29 T cell receptor beta chains given below trace back to one sample, sequenced in a study of T cells after yellow fever vaccination. From the 5' RACE reads, TCRdb called clonotypes with MiXCR, one entry per CDR3 protein. The sample holds about 230,000 distinct CDR3 sequences, roughly 6.3% seen once. The starting material was CD4+ T cells sorted from PBMCs, obtained on the day of the yellow fever booster vaccination. The receptors were gathered from a man aged 30-40 years who received the YFV17D yellow fever vaccine.

The table lists this clonotype with many counts. The chain is built from TRBV20-1 and TRBJ2-3; 10 positions agree with TRBD2. After removal of 3 bases from V and 3 bases from J, the junction contained 3 bases not matched to a gene. The V gene's germline CDR1 is DFQATT and CDR2 SNEGSKA (reference sequence). This CDR3 has 14 amino acids. The CDR3 DNA reads as TGCAGTGCTAGCTCGACTAGCGGGACAGATACGCAGTATTTT. It encodes CSASSTSGTDTQYF.

CDR3 bases: TGTGCCAGCAGCCAAGAGGCACAGGACTATGGCTACACCTTC. Amino acid sequence: CASSQEAQDYGYTF. The V gene is TRBV4-2, the J gene TRBJ1-2; D perhaps matches TRBD1 (5 bases). Germline CDR1 is LGHNA and CDR2 is YNFKEQ. V lost 0 bases and J 3 bases, leaving 8 bases between the germline ends. The CDR3 runs to 14 residues.

This clonotype was seen a handful of times. The chain carries TRBV7-2 and TRBJ2-7; D may be TRBD1 or TRBD2 (6 bases each). CDR1 and CDR2 (germline): SGHTA, FQGNSA. Trimming cost V 5 bases and J 2 bases, with 22 bases left between them. The CDR3 covers 17 residues. Here the CDR3 reads CASSPGDRRQTTYEQYF. CDR3 nucleotide sequence: TGTGCCAGCAGCCCGGGAGACAGGAGACAAACAACCTACGAGCAGTACTTC. Together with reference TRBV7-2 and TRBJ2-7, the CDR3 gives the full variable domain: GAGVSQSPSNKVTEKGKDVELRCDPISGHTALYWYRQSLGQGLEFLIYFQGNSAPDKSGLPSDRFSAERTGGSVSTLTIQRTQQEDSAVYLCASSPGDRRQTTYEQYFGPGTRLTVT.

This chain uses TRBV18 with TRBJ2-3, with TRBD2 matching over 7 bases. CDR1 KGHSH and CDR2 LQKENI come from the germline V gene. V shed 2 bases and J 6 bases; nucleotides not matched to a gene: 14. The CDR3 is 17 residues long. CDR3 amino acids: CASSPSFGGKYADTQYF. The CDR3 DNA follows: TGTGCCAGCTCACCATCCTTCGGGGGGAAGTACGCGGATACGCAGTATTTT.

In this sample, this clonotype turned up many times. The chain carries TRBV3-1 and TRBJ2-5, with unresolved D. V was shortened by 2 bases and J by 7 bases, with 11 bases between the two germline ends. This CDR3 spans 13 amino acids. Germline-derived CDR1 and CDR2 are LGHDT and YNNKEL (reference sequence). CDR3 residues: CASSQRVDVTQYF. The DNA for the CDR3 is TGTGCCAGCAGCCAAAGAGTCGACGTGACCCAGTACTTC.

This clonotype was seen a few times. The chain is built from TRBV5-4 and TRBJ1-5, with no clear D. V was shortened by 4 bases and J by 3 bases, with 11 bases between the two germline ends. Germline assignment: CDR1 SGHNT and CDR2 YYREEE (reference sequence). This CDR3 spans 14 amino acids. CDR3 amino acids: CASSLAGLNQPQHF. The CDR3, as DNA: TGTGCCAGCAGCCTTGCGGGCCTCAATCAGCCCCAGCATTTT.

The chain joins TRBV27 to TRBJ2-7, with 11 bases aligning to TRBD2. Germline V lookup: CDR1 MNHEY, CDR2 SMNVEV (reference sequence). The CDR3 spans 16 residues. After removal of 3 bases from V and 1 base from J, the junction contained 5 bases not matched to a gene. The CDR3 DNA reads TGTGCCAGCAGTTTCAATCCTAGCGGGAGGTCCTACGAGCAGTACTTC. It specifies CASSFNPSGRSYEQYF.

This clonotype was seen only a few times. The rearrangement uses TRBV6-1 and TRBJ2-3; 8 bases fit TRBD2. There are 13 residues in the CDR3. The V gene end was trimmed by 6 bases and the J gene end by 5 bases; junction bases not matched to a gene: 4. The germline V gene has CDR1 MNHNS and CDR2 SASEGT. CDR3 bases: TGTGCCAGCAGACGGGAGGGCGTAGATACGCAGTATTTT. Protein sequence: CASRREGVDTQYF.

This chain connects TRBV4-3 to TRBJ2-7, with a possible D match to TRBD2 (6 bases). V was shortened by 1 base and J by 4 bases, with 11 bases between the two germline ends. The germline V gene encodes CDR1 LGHNA and CDR2 YSLEER. This CDR3 has 14 amino acids. The chain's CDR3 is CASSQAQEGYEQYF. The CDR3 DNA sequence: TGCGCCAGCAGCCAAGCACAGGAGGGGTACGAGCAGTACTTC.

This clonotype was seen repeatedly, ten times or more. The V call is TRBV9, the J call TRBJ2-2, with a weak D call TRBD2 (6 bases). Trimming cost V 4 bases and J 3 bases, with 16 bases left between them. This CDR3 is built from 16 residues. From germline, CDR1 is SGDLS and CDR2 YYNGEE. CDR3 DNA: TGTGCCAGCAGCAAGAACACGGGACTTTACACCGGGGAGCTGTTTTTT. Protein sequence: CASSKNTGLYTGELFF.

This clonotype was detected only a few times. The J gene is TRBJ2-1, the V gene TRBV10-3, with TRBD1 matching over 7 bases. V dropped 4 bases and J dropped 5; count of bases not matched to a gene: 5. Germline values: CDR1 ENHRY, CDR2 SYGVKD. The CDR3 consists of 14 residues. CDR3 nucleotides: TGTGCCATCAGTGGCCGGGACAGACACAATGAGCAGTTCTTC. This codes for CAISGRDRHNEQFF.

This clonotype was observed a few times. The chain has TRBV12-3 or TRBV12-4 and TRBJ2-1, with 15 bases that match TRBD2. The CDR3 is 16 residues long. Germline trimming cut 3 bases from V and 5 bases from J; bases unmatched to any gene: 2. The CDR3 nucleotides are TGTGCCAGCAGTTTTGGACTAGCGGGAGGGGACAATGAGCAGTTCTTC. It yields the protein CASSFGLAGGDNEQFF.

The rearrangement uses TRBV19 and TRBJ2-2, with D unresolved. The germline gives CDR1 LNHDA, CDR2 SQIVND (reference sequence). The CDR3 is 14 amino acids. Trimming pared 3 bases from V and 5 bases from J, leaving 10 bases between. The CDR3 bases are TGTGCCAGTAGTATCCAAACCCCTACCGGGGAGCTGTTTTTT. Encoded protein: CASSIQTPTGELFF.

This clonotype was picked up a small number of times. This chain joins TRBV28 and TRBJ2-2, with 8 bases that match TRBD2. CDR3 length: 17 amino acids. V shed 2 bases, J shed 4 bases, and the junction held 9 bases outside the gene matches. Looked up from germline, CDR1 is MDHEN and CDR2 is SYDVKM. CDR3 DNA: TGTGCCAGCAGTTTACGGAGATTAGCGGGGATCACCGGGGAGCTGTTTTTT. It codes for CASSLRRLAGITGELFF.

In its sample, this clonotype was seen many times. This chain uses TRBV29-1 with TRBJ2-6, with D tentatively TRBD1 (5 bases). Between the trimmed V and J ends, which lost 4 bases and 0 bases, there was a span of 10 bases. The CDR3 totals 15 residues. The germline CDR1 and CDR2 sequences are SQVTM and ANQGSEA. The CDR3 loop reads CSVGKGSSGANVLTF. The CDR3 DNA is TGCAGCGTTGGGAAGGGGTCCTCTGGGGCCAACGTCCTGACTTTC.

This clonotype was seen many times. The V call is TRBV7-3, the J call TRBJ2-1; a weak D match, TRBD2 (6 bases). This CDR3 contains 12 residues. Germline V gene lookup returns CDR1 SGHTA and CDR2 FQGTGA. The V and J ends lost 3 bases and 12 bases respectively, with 12 bases between them. This CDR3 reads CASSFSSGGQFF. The CDR3, as DNA: TGTGCCAGCAGCTTTAGTAGCGGAGGGCAGTTCTTC.

The J gene is TRBJ2-7, the V gene TRBV29-1; perhaps D is TRBD1 or TRBD2 (5 bases each). In germline, CDR1 is SQVTM, CDR2 ANQGSEA. The V and J ends lost 3 bases and 6 bases respectively, with 24 bases between them. This CDR3 has 16 residues. The CDR3 DNA reads as TGCAGCGTTGAGGTCCGGTTGGGGGTGACTGCGGTCGAGCAGTACTTC. Translating it yields CSVEVRLGVTAVEQYF.

This clonotype showed up just a few times. This chain connects TRBV5-1 to TRBJ2-7; D perhaps matches TRBD1 (7 bases). The CDR3 runs 14 residues. V was pared by 4 bases and J by 5 bases, with 16 bases between. Germline V gives CDR1 SGHRS, CDR2 YFSETQ. CDR3 in DNA: TGCGCCAGCAGCAGGGGGGACAGAGTCCACGAGCAGTACTTC. It yields the protein CASSRGDRVHEQYF.

This clonotype has at least ten counts. The chain links TRBV18 to TRBJ1-1, with 7 bases matching TRBD1. The V and J ends lost 6 bases and 5 bases, in that order; junction bases with no gene match: 30. The CDR3 contains 21 residues. CDR1 and CDR2 from the germline V gene are KGHSH and LQKENI. This chain's CDR3 is CASSPGLGRQGGIPNGTEAFF. CDR3 nucleotide sequence: TGTGCCAGCTCCCCTGGGCTGGGGAGACAGGGAGGAATCCCAAATGGGACTGAAGCTTTCTTT.

This clonotype was seen ten or more times. V usage is TRBV6-2 or TRBV6-3 and J usage is TRBJ1-5, with D maybe TRBD1 (6 bases). Trimming shortened V by 4 bases and J by 0 bases, and 16 bases separated the two germline ends. Germline V gene lookup returns CDR1 MNHEY and CDR2 SVGEGT. The CDR3 runs 17 residues. As DNA, the CDR3 is TGTGCCAGCAGTTTGGCAACCGGGGGCTATAGCAATCAGCCCCAGCATTTT. Its protein is CASSLATGGYSNQPQHF.

This clonotype was observed at least ten times. J is TRBJ2-2 and V is TRBV20-1; 7 bases map to TRBD1. This CDR3 region has 13 residues. In germline, CDR1 is DFQATT, CDR2 SNEGSKA (reference sequence). CDR3 sequence reads: CKLRDSLSGELFF. The CDR3 nucleotides read TGCAAGCTCCGGGACAGCTTATCCGGGGAGCTGTTTTTT.

This clonotype was observed a few times. The chain links TRBV29-1 to TRBJ2-1; either TRBD1 or TRBD2 may fit D (5 bases each). This CDR3 spans 12 amino acids. V was trimmed by 7 bases and J by 4 bases, leaving 11 bases between them. The germline gives CDR1 SQVTM, CDR2 ANQGSEA. CDR3 loop: CSAWDGYNEQFF. DNA for the CDR3: TGCAGCGCCTGGGACGGATACAATGAGCAGTTCTTC.

This clonotype was counted at least ten times. The chain uses TRBV5-6 and TRBJ2-6; D remains ambiguous. CDR3 length: 14 amino acids. Trimming pared 2 bases from V and 0 bases from J, leaving 3 bases between. In germline, CDR1 is SGHDT, CDR2 YYEEEE. CDR3 residues: CASSFYSGANVLTF. The DNA for the CDR3 is TGTGCCAGCAGCTTCTACTCTGGGGCCAACGTCCTGACTTTC. Full variable domain (rest looked up from reference TRBV5-6 and TRBJ2-6): DAGVTQSPTHLIKTRGQQVTLRCSPKSGHDTVSWYQQALGQGPQFIFQYYEEEERQRGNFPDRFSGHQFPNYSSELNVNALLLGDSALYLCASSFYSGANVLTFGAGSRLTVL.

This clonotype was counted ten times or more. The rearrangement uses TRBV7-6 and TRBJ2-2, with TRBD1 identical over 8 bases. This CDR3 region has 18 residues. The V and J ends lost 0 bases and 4 bases, in that order; junction bases with no gene match: 10. Germline V gene sequence: CDR1 SGHVS, CDR2 FNYEAQ. The DNA of the CDR3 is TGTGCCAGCAGCTTAGCCACTTCGACAGGGGCGGCCACCGGGGAGCTGTTTTTT. As protein: CASSLATSTGAATGELFF.

This clonotype was seen only a few times. Here the CDR3 reads CASSIDTRDSTNTGELFF. The CDR3 region has the DNA TGTGCCAGTAGTATAGACACCCGAGACAGTACGAACACCGGGGAGCTGTTTTTT. The V and J genes are TRBV19 and TRBJ2-2; possibly TRBD1 for D (5 bases). The CDR3 covers 18 residues. V lost 0 bases and J lost 0, with 14 bases in between. Germline loops: CDR1 LNHDA, CDR2 SQIVND (reference sequence).

With regard to this clonotype: This may come from a read error, since a much larger clone is one base off. The chain joins TRBV4-3 to TRBJ2-1; 10 nucleotides agree with TRBD2. The CDR3 loop spans 17 amino acids. After removal of 6 bases from V and 5 bases from J, the junction contained 13 bases not matched to a gene. Per germline, CDR1 LGHNA and CDR2 YSLEER. This CDR3 is CASSYSKRTSGDNEQFF. As DNA, the CDR3 is TGCGCCAGCAGTTACTCCAAACGGACTAGCGGTGACAATGAGCAGTTCTTC.

This clonotype occurred a few times. The V and J genes are TRBV7-3 and TRBJ1-2; a possible D gene is TRBD1 (5 bases). The CDR3 length is 13 residues. Germline values: CDR1 SGHTA, CDR2 FQGTGA. The V and J ends lost 2 bases and 6 bases respectively, with 10 bases between them. This chain's CDR3 is CASSLDRSNGYTF. The CDR3 nucleotides are TGTGCCAGCAGCTTAGACAGATCGAATGGCTACACCTTC.

This clonotype showed up many times. The chain is built from TRBV5-1 and TRBJ2-3, with TRBD1 matching 8 bases. The V gene's germline CDR1 is SGHRS and CDR2 YFSETQ. This CDR3 has 16 residues. V was pared by 1 base and J by 2 bases, with 6 bases of the junction left unmatched. CDR3: CASSLTGTGYTDTQYF. CDR3 sequence (DNA): TGCGCCAGCAGCTTGACCGGGACAGGCTACACAGATACGCAGTATTTT.

This clonotype was counted at least ten times. The V and J genes are TRBV20-1 and TRBJ2-7; 11 nucleotides match TRBD1. Germline V CDR1 and CDR2: DFQATT, SNEGSKA (reference sequence). This CDR3 spans 14 amino acids. V shed 6 bases and J 7 bases; nucleotides not matched to a gene: 11. The CDR3 DNA reads as TGCAGTGCGAACCCCGGGACAGGGGGAAGTGAGCAGTACTTC. Its protein is CSANPGTGGSEQYF.